The entry that follows covers one T cell receptor (beta chain) sequence. The antigen remains unidentified. The data were taken from a study of T-cell memory formation after mild COVID-19. Study findings and constraints: The appearance of some responding clones in pre-infection memory suggested that cross-reactive memory joined. From day 15 to 85, contracting clones were balanced between CD4 and CD8, whereas later expanders leaned toward CD4+. Whether day 37 second-wave clones are SARS-CoV-2-specific was not confirmed.

TCRdb fed the 5' RACE reads into MiXCR, producing one record per CDR3 protein. The sample includes hundreds of thousands of distinct CDR3 sequences, 17% of them seen just once. CDR1 is KGHSH, CDR2 LQKENI, per germline. V was shortened by 5 bases and J by 9 bases, with 11 bases between the two germline ends. This CDR3 has 12 amino acids. The sequence derives from an adult woman who had mild COVID-19 (a few samples of this study predate the infection). Cell type and time point are not known. Sequencing was done on a sample of PBMCs or a T cell subset sorted from them (not recorded which). V is TRBV18 and J is TRBJ2-1, with TRBD1 as a possible D gene (6 bases). The CDR3 sequence: CASSTGSGEQFF. The CDR3 coding sequence is TGTGCCAGCTCAACAGGGTCCGGTGAGCAGTTCTTC.